This T cell receptor (beta chain) stems from a study of T cell clones after liver transplantation. Sequencing was performed with immunoSEQ multiplex PCR; in TCRdb, only in-frame clones are kept and a portion is missing. Of approximately 68,000 clones listed, 75% to 90% were seen once; the top ten hold approximately 0.6%. V gave up 4 bases and J gave up 0 bases; unmatched junction bases: 9. The CDR3 extends over 17 amino acids. Germline CDR1 LNHDA, CDR2 SQIVND (reference sequence). The TCR was taken from a human donor who received a liver transplant. The starting material was CD4+ T cells from blood, obtained before liver transplant. The chain combines TRBV19 with TRBJ2-4, with 7 positions matching TRBD1. CDR3 amino acids: CASSTLTGVLAKNIQYF. The CDR3, as DNA: TGTGCCAGTAGTACACTTACAGGGGTACTAGCCAAAAACATTCAGTACTTC.